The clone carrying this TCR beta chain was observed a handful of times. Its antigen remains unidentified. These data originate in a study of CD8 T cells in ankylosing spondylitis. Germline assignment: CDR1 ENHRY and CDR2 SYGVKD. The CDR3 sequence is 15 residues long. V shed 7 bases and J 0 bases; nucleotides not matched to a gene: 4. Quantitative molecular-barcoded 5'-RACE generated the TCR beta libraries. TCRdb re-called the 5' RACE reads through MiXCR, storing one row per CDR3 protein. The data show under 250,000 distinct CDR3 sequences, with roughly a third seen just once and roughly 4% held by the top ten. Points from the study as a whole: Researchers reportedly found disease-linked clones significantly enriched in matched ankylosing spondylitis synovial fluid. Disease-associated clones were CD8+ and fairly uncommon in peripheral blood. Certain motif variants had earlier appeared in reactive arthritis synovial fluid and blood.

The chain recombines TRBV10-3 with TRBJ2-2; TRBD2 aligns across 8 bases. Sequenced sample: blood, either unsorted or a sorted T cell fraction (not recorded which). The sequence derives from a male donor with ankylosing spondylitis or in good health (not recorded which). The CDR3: CAIKTSGANTGELFF. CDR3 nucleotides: TGTGCCATCAAAACTAGCGGCGCGAACACCGGGGAGCTGTTTTTT.